This T cell receptor beta chain was captured in a study of regulatory T cells in long-lasting Graves disease. Broader study findings: Persistent disease preferred TRBV28, TRBJ1-2 and TRBJ2-5.

The time point here: newly diagnosed GD, antithyroid drugs for less than 3 months. Making the TCR library involved RNA that had been extracted from PBMCs. Roughly 10 milliliters of peripheral blood were drawn into EDTA tubes. In regard to this clonotype: Its antigen remains unidentified. A far larger clone lies a single base away; this is likely a read error. The conserved final phenylalanine or tryptophan is absent from the CDR3, which likely points to a read error.

The TCR beta library used iRepertoire HTBI primers with Arm-PCR amplification of CDR3. TCRdb ran MiXCR on the multiplex PCR reads and lists one entry per CDR3 protein. The table includes around 360,000 distinct CDR3 sequences, about 16% detected once. Germline loops: CDR1 WNHNN, CDR2 SYGVQD (reference sequence). V was pared by 3 bases and J by 3 bases, with 5 bases of the junction left unmatched. This CDR3 contains 15 residues. This sample was shared with a second study, whose subject was T cells in Graves' hyperthyroidism and ophthalmopathy.

The sequenced sample was peripheral blood mononuclear cells (PBMCs), obtained at new diagnosis, from a patient treated with antithyroid drugs. This TCR was sampled from a young woman with Graves disease. J is TRBJ2-7 and V is TRBV10-1; 10 bases are shared with TRBD2. The CDR3 is CASSEIASGGYEQYS. DNA for the CDR3: TGCGCCAGCAGTGAAATAGCTAGCGGGGGCTACGAGCAGTACTCC.